Many counts were recorded for the clone carrying this TCR beta chain. The antigen is undetermined. The CDR3 covers 14 residues. J gave up 4 bases and V 3 bases, and 2 bases lay outside the gene matches. CDR1 is DFQATT and CDR2 is SNEGSKA in the germline V gene (reference sequence). This sample is drawn from a study of liver allograft versus peripheral blood T cells. About the study: Transplanted-liver T cell receptor repertoires were compared with recipients' peripheral blood repertoires.

Study-wide findings and caveats: T cell receptor repertoires inside liver allografts reportedly differed from those in peripheral blood.

One entry per CDR3 protein, called by TCRdb with MiXCR from the reads. The sample lists some 7,200 distinct CDR3 sequences, 17% occurring once. J is TRBJ1-5 and V is TRBV20-1; 11 bases match TRBD1. The TCR originated in a human patient who had a liver transplant. Some T cells could come from the graft donor. Here the CDR3 reads CSASRDRGNQPQHF. CDR3 nucleotide sequence: TGCAGTGCTAGCCGGGACAGGGGGAATCAGCCCCAGCATTTT.